The clone carrying this T cell receptor (beta chain) was observed a few times. The data are from a study of T-cell memory formation after mild COVID-19. MiXCR, applied by TCRdb to the 5' RACE reads, yields one record per CDR3 protein. Among 150,000 to 200,000 distinct CDR3 sequences, over 20% were seen once, and the ten largest hold 20% to 25%. Germline V gene lookup returns CDR1 LNHNV and CDR2 YYDKDF (reference sequence). V lost 5 bases and J lost 8, with 13 bases in between. This CDR3 spans 13 amino acids. The receptor's source is an adult woman who had mild COVID-19 (a few samples of this study predate the infection). Cell type and time point are not known. Sequencing input: PBMCs or a T cell subset sorted from them (not recorded which). V and J are TRBV15 and TRBJ2-1; no reliable D call. The CDR3 DNA is TGTGCCACCAGCGGATTAGGCATGGATGAGCAGTTCTTC. Amino acids: CATSGLGMDEQFF.